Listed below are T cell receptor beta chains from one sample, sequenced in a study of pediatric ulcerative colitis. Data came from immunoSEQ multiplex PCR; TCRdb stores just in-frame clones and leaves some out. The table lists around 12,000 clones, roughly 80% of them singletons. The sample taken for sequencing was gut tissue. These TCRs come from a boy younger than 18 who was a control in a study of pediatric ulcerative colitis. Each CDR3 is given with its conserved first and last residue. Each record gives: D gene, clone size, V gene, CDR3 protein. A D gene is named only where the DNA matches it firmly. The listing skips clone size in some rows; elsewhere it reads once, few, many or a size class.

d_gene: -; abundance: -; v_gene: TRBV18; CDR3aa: CASSPDFSNQPQHF
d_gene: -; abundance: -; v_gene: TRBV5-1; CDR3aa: CASSLDGVVGDTQYF
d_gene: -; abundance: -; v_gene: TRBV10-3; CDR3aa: CAINRAGLQETQYF
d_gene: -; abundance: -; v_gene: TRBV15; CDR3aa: CATSRGGHQETQYF
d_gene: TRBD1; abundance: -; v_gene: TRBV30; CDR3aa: CAAGTGPTDTQYF
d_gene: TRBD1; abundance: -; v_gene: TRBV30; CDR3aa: CAWSQPTGGFPYEQYF
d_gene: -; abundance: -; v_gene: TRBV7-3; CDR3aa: CASSAGSTDTQYF
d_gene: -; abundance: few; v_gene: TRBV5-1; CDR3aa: CASSEDGYEQYF
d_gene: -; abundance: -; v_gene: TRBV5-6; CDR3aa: CASTHPRERRETQYF
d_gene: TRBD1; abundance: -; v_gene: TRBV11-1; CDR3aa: CASSSGQGLNYGYTF
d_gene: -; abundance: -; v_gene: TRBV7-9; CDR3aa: CASSLSRAEKLFF
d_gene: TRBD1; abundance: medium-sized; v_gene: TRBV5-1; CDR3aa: CASSLGGRQGSGEKLFF
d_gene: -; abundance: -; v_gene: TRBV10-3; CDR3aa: CATGTAGPYEQYF
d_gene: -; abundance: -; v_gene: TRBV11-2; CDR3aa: CASSMHVQAYNEQFF
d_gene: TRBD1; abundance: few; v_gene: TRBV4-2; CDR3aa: CASSHGTGEDGYTF
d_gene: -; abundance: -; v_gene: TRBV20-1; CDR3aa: CSARVFEQFF
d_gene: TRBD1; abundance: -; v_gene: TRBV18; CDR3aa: CASSPQGARADTQYF
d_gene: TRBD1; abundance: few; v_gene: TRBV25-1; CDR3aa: CASSEGHRGNYGYTF
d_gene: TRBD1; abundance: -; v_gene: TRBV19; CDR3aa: CASSIDRERETQYF